Below, one T cell receptor (beta chain) is given with its context. Its specificity is not known. Some clones are missing from TCRdb's copy, which holds only in-frame ones; the method was immunoSEQ multiplex PCR. The table has 6,000 to 7,000 clones, roughly 84% seen once. The V segment lost 3 bases and the J segment 5 bases; nucleotides outside the gene matches: 11. The CDR3 is 16 residues long. In germline, CDR1 is MGHRA, CDR2 YSYEKL. The data were obtained in a study of immune evolution from preneoplasia to lung adenocarcinoma. As for the study in general: HLA loss of heterozygosity: over 5.5% AIS, less than 18% MIA, around 33% ADC, none AAH. Study-level findings and limits: From normal lung to invasive adenocarcinoma, top clone frequencies appeared to decrease.

The chain has TRBV4-1 and TRBJ1-1, with 8 bases matching TRBD1. This receptor was identified in a donor at least 70 years old with lung adenocarcinoma. The material sequenced was FFPE lung adenocarcinoma in situ tissue. CDR3 in amino acids: CASSHAMTGVWTEAFF. The CDR3 DNA reads as TGCGCCAGCAGCCACGCCATGACAGGGGTTTGGACTGAAGCTTTCTTT.